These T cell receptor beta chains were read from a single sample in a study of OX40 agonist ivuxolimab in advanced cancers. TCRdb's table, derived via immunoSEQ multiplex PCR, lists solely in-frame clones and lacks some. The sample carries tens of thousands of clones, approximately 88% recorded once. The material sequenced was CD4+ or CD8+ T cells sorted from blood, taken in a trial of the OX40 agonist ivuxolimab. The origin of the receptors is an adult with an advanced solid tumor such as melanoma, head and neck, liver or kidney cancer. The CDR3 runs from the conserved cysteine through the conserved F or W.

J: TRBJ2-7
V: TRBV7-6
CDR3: CAIHYLRQGAYEQYF

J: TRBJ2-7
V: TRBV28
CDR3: CASSFGAFGGYEQYF

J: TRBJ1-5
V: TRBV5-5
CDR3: CASSPRTGGNQPQHF

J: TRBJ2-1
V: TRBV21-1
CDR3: CASSFKGGSATFNEQFF

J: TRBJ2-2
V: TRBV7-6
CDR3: CASSFTTGHGELFF

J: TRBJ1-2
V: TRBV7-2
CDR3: CASSWKTGAEDGYTF

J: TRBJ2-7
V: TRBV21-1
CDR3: CASSGCGYRQLPYEQYF

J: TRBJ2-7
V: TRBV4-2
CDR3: CASSQDLNSGIYEQYF

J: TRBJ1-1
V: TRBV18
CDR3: CASSETRRGTEAFF

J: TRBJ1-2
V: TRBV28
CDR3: CASSPNRGPWTNYGYTF

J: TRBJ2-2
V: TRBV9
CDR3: CASSLGLLNGELFF

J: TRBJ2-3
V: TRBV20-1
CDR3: CSARDLGSQYF

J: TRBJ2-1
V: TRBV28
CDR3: CASRGLAGVGNEQFF

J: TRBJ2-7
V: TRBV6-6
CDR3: CASSFPGQGVYEQYF

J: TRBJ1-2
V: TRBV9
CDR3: CASSVGPVVRGYTF

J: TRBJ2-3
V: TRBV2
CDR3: CASSRGADTQYF

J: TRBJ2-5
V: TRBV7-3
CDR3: CASSLSGPQETQYF

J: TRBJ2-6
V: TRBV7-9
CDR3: CASSRDSTGANVLTF

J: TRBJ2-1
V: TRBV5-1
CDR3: CASSPGDSRGRYNEQFF

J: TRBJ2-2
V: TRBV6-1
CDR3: CASSEEKALGNTGELFF

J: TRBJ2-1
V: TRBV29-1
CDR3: CSVVSGSSYNEQFF

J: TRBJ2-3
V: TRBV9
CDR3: CASSVVWGTITDTQYF

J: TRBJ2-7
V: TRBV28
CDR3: CAIRTGLSYEQYF

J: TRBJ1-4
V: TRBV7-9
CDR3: CASSPQGGPNEKLFF

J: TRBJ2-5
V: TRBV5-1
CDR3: CASRSGQNQETQYF

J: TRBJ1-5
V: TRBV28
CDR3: CASNPLWGGYQPQHF

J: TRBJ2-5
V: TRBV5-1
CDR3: CASSLGGTGNQETQYF

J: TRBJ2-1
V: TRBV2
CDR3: CASSTTGASGRKYEQFF

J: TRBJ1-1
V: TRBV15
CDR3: CATSSQGLTEAFF

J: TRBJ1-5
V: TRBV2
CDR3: CASSEARQPQHF

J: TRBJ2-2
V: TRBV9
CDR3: CASSSRPQMGGANTGELFF

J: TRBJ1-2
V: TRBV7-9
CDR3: CASSLEETTYGYTF

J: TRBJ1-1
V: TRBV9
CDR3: CASSVLTGETEAFF

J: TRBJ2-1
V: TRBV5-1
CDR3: CASSPTSGSYNEQFF

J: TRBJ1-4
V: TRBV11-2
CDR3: CASSLDRVKLFF

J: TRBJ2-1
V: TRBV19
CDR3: CASSIEPGQGMRNEQFF

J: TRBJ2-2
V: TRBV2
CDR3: CASSVGRTTGELFF

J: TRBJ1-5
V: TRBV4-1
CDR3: CASSQEGGQGNQPQHF

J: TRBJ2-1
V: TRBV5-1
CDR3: CASKPRGSGYNEQFF

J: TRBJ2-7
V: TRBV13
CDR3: CASSTRRSFGTSGRAYEQYF

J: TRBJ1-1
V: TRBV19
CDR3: CASTSSTGTEAFF